Each of the 28 T cell receptor beta chains below was sequenced from the same sample in a study of PD-1 blockade in classical Hodgkin lymphoma. The time point was: cycle 4 day 1 (C4D1), after 5 to 7 weeks of nivolumab. Every patient had relapsed following autologous stem cell transplantation, and cohorts differed in brentuximab vedotin exposure. Researchers used magnetic negative selection to pull out pure CD4+ T cells from thawed PBMCs. Only in-frame clones appear in the TCRdb table, and some are missing; sequencing was by immunoSEQ multiplex PCR. The sample has about 17,000 clones; approximately 81% are singletons. The sample in question was CD4+ T cells from blood, obtained before the fourth cycle of nivolumab. Receptor source: a human donor with classical Hodgkin lymphoma.

The rearrangement uses TRBV7-9 and TRBJ2-3, with 15 bases fitting TRBD2. V lost 5 bases to trimming and J lost 0 bases; unmatched junction nucleotides: 6. The length of the CDR3 is 18 residues. CDR1 is SEHNR, CDR2 FQNEAQ, per germline (reference sequence). This CDR3 reads CASSAPGLAGGSTDTQYF. The CDR3 bases are TGTGCCAGCAGCGCGCCGGGACTAGCGGGGGGTAGCACAGATACGCAGTATTTT.

The chain carries TRBV13 and TRBJ2-7, with D perhaps assigned TRBD1 or TRBD2 (6 bases each). CDR1 is PRHDT and CDR2 is FYEKMQ in the germline V gene (reference sequence). This CDR3 is 17 amino acids long. Trimming took 1 base from V and 7 from J, leaving 23 bases between them. The CDR3 bases are TGTGCCAGCAGCTTAGAGGGAGTTGGAGGGGGTCGGAGAGAGCAGTACTTC. It encodes CASSLEGVGGGRREQYF.

V and J are TRBV25-1 and TRBJ1-4; D possibly corresponds to TRBD1 (5 bases). Trimming cost V 2 bases and J 5 bases, with 9 bases left between them. CDR1 MGHDK and CDR2 SYGVNS come from the germline V gene. The CDR3 is 14 residues long. CDR3 sequence reads: CASSERDLNEKLFF. The CDR3 coding sequence is TGTGCCAGCAGTGAAAGGGACCTCAATGAAAAACTGTTTTTT.

The gene calls are TRBV18 and TRBJ1-1; TRBD1 agrees at 8 bases. CDR3 length equals 16 residues. In germline, CDR1 is KGHSH, CDR2 LQKENI. V lost 4 bases to trimming and J lost 3 bases; unmatched junction nucleotides: 10. CDR3 DNA sequence: TGTGCCAGCTCACTAGGGACAGGACGGGCGTACACTGAAGCTTTCTTT. Amino acids: CASSLGTGRAYTEAFF.

This clone was detected only once. V usage is TRBV28 and J usage is TRBJ1-3, with no clear D. Between the trimmed V and J ends, which lost 1 base and 0 bases, there was a span of 7 bases. Germline V gene sequence: CDR1 MDHEN, CDR2 SYDVKM. The CDR3 totals 15 residues. This chain's CDR3 is CASSLLARSGNTIYF. DNA of the CDR3: TGTGCCAGCAGTTTATTGGCACGCTCTGGAAACACCATATATTTT.

V usage is TRBV6-1 and J usage is TRBJ1-1, with 10 positions matching TRBD1. J gave up 11 bases and V 5 bases, and 11 bases lay outside the gene matches. Germline CDR1 is MNHNS and CDR2 is SASEGT. This CDR3 has 14 amino acids. The chain's CDR3 is CASSSSWGTGDAFF. The CDR3 DNA reads as TGTGCCAGCAGTTCTTCCTGGGGGACAGGGGACGCTTTCTTT.

The chain has TRBV4-1 and TRBJ2-5, with TRBD2 matching 8 bases. CDR3 size: 18 residues. Per germline, CDR1 MGHRA and CDR2 YSYEKL. V was pared by 0 bases and J by 0 bases, with 9 bases of the junction left unmatched. The CDR3 loop is CASSQDRAPSGYQETQYF. CDR3 bases: TGCGCCAGCAGCCAAGATAGGGCGCCTAGCGGGTACCAAGAGACCCAGTACTTC.

The V call is TRBV2, the J call TRBJ2-5; TRBD1 might be the D (5 bases). The CDR3 consists of 14 residues. V was cut by 7 bases and J by 2 bases, with 14 bases left in between. The germline V gene encodes CDR1 SNHLY and CDR2 FYNNEI. The CDR3 DNA follows: TGTGCCAGCAACTTTAGACAGCTTCAAGAGACCCAGTACTTC. Encoded protein: CASNFRQLQETQYF. The variable domain in full, completed from reference TRBV2 and TRBJ2-5, reads EPEVTQTPSHQVTQMGQEVILRCVPISNHLYFYWYRQILGQKVEFLVSFYNNEISEKSEIFDDQFSVERPDGSNFTLKIRSTKLEDSAMYFCASNFRQLQETQYFGPGTRLLVL.

The chain combines TRBV27 with TRBJ2-1, with D perhaps TRBD1 (5 bases). CDR1 and CDR2 (germline): MNHEY, SMNVEV (reference sequence). The CDR3 covers 15 residues. V was clipped by 6 bases and J by 3 bases, with 15 bases between them. CDR3 in DNA: TGTGCCAGCAGGAGGCTAGGGGAAGGCTACAATGAGCAGTTCTTC. Translation gives CASRRLGEGYNEQFF.

J is TRBJ1-1 and V is TRBV28; the D is unclear. V was pared by 6 bases and J by 1 base, with 12 bases between. The CDR3 contains 14 residues. Germline V gives CDR1 MDHEN, CDR2 SYDVKM. Here the CDR3 reads CASRRGDSNTEAFF. DNA of the CDR3: TGTGCCAGCAGGAGAGGAGATTCGAACACTGAAGCTTTCTTT.

J is TRBJ1-2 and V is TRBV10-3, with no clear D. V gave up 3 bases and J gave up 5 bases, with 7 bases separating them. This CDR3 region has 12 residues. In germline, CDR1 is ENHRY, CDR2 SYGVKD. The CDR3 DNA is TGTGCCATCAGTGAAAACGGTTATGGCTACACCTTC. Residues: CAISENGYGYTF.

The CDR3 loop is CASSRGAGARQETQYF. The CDR3 bases are TGTGCCAGCAGCAGGGGAGCGGGGGCCCGACAAGAGACCCAGTACTTC. The chain couples TRBV5-8 to TRBJ2-5; 8 bases line up with TRBD2. This CDR3 contains 16 residues. Germline assignment: CDR1 SGHTS and CDR2 YDEGEE. Trimming removed 4 bases from V and 2 bases from J; junction bases left unmatched: 10.

This chain uses TRBV11-2 with TRBJ2-1; D perhaps matches TRBD2 (6 bases). This CDR3 has 17 residues. V dropped 5 bases and J dropped 5 bases, with 22 bases sitting between them. Germline V gene lookup returns CDR1 SGHAT and CDR2 FQNNGV. CDR3 nucleotide sequence: TGTGCCAGCAGCCTACGGAGGATCGGGAGCATTCACAATGAGCAGTTCTTC. Translated, it gives CASSLRRIGSIHNEQFF.

There are a few counts of this clone. This chain joins TRBV10-3 and TRBJ2-7, with TRBD1 identical over 9 bases. The V gene's germline CDR1 is ENHRY and CDR2 SYGVKD. This CDR3 is 12 amino acids long. V was pared by 6 bases and J by 5 bases, with 2 bases of the junction left unmatched. CDR3 nucleotide sequence: TGTGCCATCAGAGGGACAGGGAACGAGCAGTACTTC. It is translated as CAIRGTGNEQYF.

This chain uses TRBV6-1 with TRBJ1-2; tentatively, D is TRBD1 (5 bases). V lost 7 bases, J lost 4 bases, and 13 bases lay in between. The germline V gene has CDR1 MNHNS and CDR2 SASEGT. This CDR3 has 13 amino acids. The CDR3: CASTLGTAYGYTF. The DNA for the CDR3 is TGTGCCAGCACCTTAGGGACGGCCTATGGCTACACCTTC.

The chain links TRBV2 to TRBJ2-2; TRBD1 is a possible D gene (5 bases). The CDR3 contains 14 residues. The V gene's germline CDR1 is SNHLY and CDR2 FYNNEI. V was cut by 4 bases and J by 2 bases, with 8 bases left in between. The CDR3 here is CASSVDSNTGELFF. DNA of the CDR3: TGTGCCAGCAGTGTAGACAGTAACACCGGGGAGCTGTTTTTT.

V is TRBV5-6 and J is TRBJ2-1; D gene ambiguous. The CDR3 runs 14 residues. CDR1 SGHDT and CDR2 YYEEEE come from the germline V gene. The ends were cut back, 2 bases at V and 0 bases at J, with 6 bases in the middle. The CDR3 bases are TGTGCCAGCAGCTTCCCAGGCTCCTACAATGAGCAGTTCTTC. It translates to CASSFPGSYNEQFF.

The chain is built from TRBV5-4 and TRBJ2-7; unclear D gene. V gave up 0 bases and J gave up 4 bases, with 11 bases separating them. Per the germline V gene, CDR1 is SGHNT and CDR2 is YYREEE (reference sequence). CDR3 length: 14 amino acids. CDR3 amino acids: CASSLGGTAYEQYV. In DNA, the CDR3 is TGTGCCAGCAGCTTGGGGGGAACGGCTTACGAGCAGTACGTC.

The chain uses TRBV5-4 and TRBJ1-6, with D unresolved. V lost 0 bases and J lost 11, with 18 bases in between. The CDR3 loop spans 16 amino acids. Germline values: CDR1 SGHNT, CDR2 YYREEE (reference sequence). CDR3 sequence: CASSLDSGVSRAPLHF. CDR3 coding DNA: TGTGCCAGCAGCTTGGACAGCGGAGTCAGTAGGGCACCCCTCCACTTT.

The chain carries TRBV2 and TRBJ2-5; D remains ambiguous. The ends were cut back, 3 bases at V and 7 bases at J, with 12 bases in the middle. Germline V CDR1 and CDR2: SNHLY, FYNNEI. The CDR3 sequence is 13 residues long. CDR3 loop: CASSDPLPWTQYF. The CDR3 DNA reads as TGTGCCAGCAGTGACCCCCTCCCCTGGACCCAGTACTTC.

The V call is TRBV6-1, the J call TRBJ2-1; 9 nucleotides line up with TRBD1. Germline lookup yields CDR1 MNHNS and CDR2 SASEGT. CDR3 length equals 15 residues. J gave up 2 bases and V 2 bases, and 1 base lay outside the gene matches. The CDR3 spells CASSERQGAYNEQFF. Here the CDR3 DNA reads TGTGCCAGCAGTGAACGACAGGGGGCCTACAATGAGCAGTTCTTC.

The chain combines TRBV27 with TRBJ1-1; D is uncertain. The CDR3 loop spans 14 amino acids. V was clipped by 1 base and J by 2 bases, with 8 bases between them. Germline CDR1 reads MNHEY; CDR2 reads SMNVEV (reference sequence). CDR3 nucleotides: TGTGCCAGCAGTTTATTCCCAAGTAACACTGAAGCTTTCTTT. This sequence encodes CASSLFPSNTEAFF.

The CDR3 spells CASSDPSRTQTYEQYF. CDR3 DNA sequence: TGTGCCAGTAGTGACCCCTCCCGGACTCAGACCTACGAGCAGTACTTC. The gene calls are TRBV19 and TRBJ2-7, with a weak D call TRBD2 (5 bases). The CDR3 spans 16 residues. CDR1 is LNHDA and CDR2 is SQIVND in the germline V gene (reference sequence). The germline V and J ends were trimmed by 5 bases and 2 bases, with 19 bases remaining between them.

This clone has only a few counts. The CDR3 sequence is CAISETLIRVDYTF. CDR3 sequence (DNA): TGTGCCATCAGTGAGACGCTTATCAGGGTTGACTACACCTTC. The rearrangement links TRBV10-3 to TRBJ1-2, with D perhaps matching TRBD1 (5 bases). CDR1 is ENHRY, CDR2 SYGVKD, per germline. The V gene lost 2 bases and the J gene lost 10 bases, with 17 bases spanning the gap. This CDR3 has 14 amino acids.

The chain couples TRBV10-3 to TRBJ1-1; D remains unclear. V was trimmed by 6 bases and J by 1 base, leaving 6 bases between them. The germline gives CDR1 ENHRY, CDR2 SYGVKD. The CDR3 totals 12 residues. This CDR3 reads CAIRMGNTEAFF. CDR3 nucleotide sequence: TGTGCCATCAGGATGGGGAACACTGAAGCTTTCTTT.

CDR3 nucleotide sequence: TGTGCCAGCCGAGGAAACACCATATATTTT. Translation gives CASRGNTIYF. The chain couples TRBV7-9 to TRBJ1-3; no clear D gene. The CDR3 runs 10 residues. With 8 bases removed from V and 4 bases from J, the gap between germline ends came to 3 bases. Germline V lookup: CDR1 SEHNR, CDR2 FQNEAQ (reference sequence).

V usage is TRBV7-6 and J usage is TRBJ2-5, with TRBD2 matching over 7 bases. In germline, CDR1 is SGHVS, CDR2 FNYEAQ. The CDR3 contains 13 residues. The trim removed 3 bases at V and 3 bases at J, leaving 1 base unmatched. CDR3 in amino acids: CASSFRGEETQYF. In DNA form, the CDR3 reads TGTGCCAGCAGCTTCCGGGGGGAAGAGACCCAGTACTTC.

This rearrangement joins TRBV18 to TRBJ1-5; the D gene is possibly TRBD1 (6 bases). Deletions cut 5 bases from V and 3 bases from J, with 17 bases between. Germline CDR1 KGHSH, CDR2 LQKENI. CDR3 length: 16 amino acids. CDR3 amino acids: CASSSGGGGINQPQHF. Here the CDR3 DNA reads TGTGCCAGCTCATCCGGAGGAGGGGGTATCAATCAGCCCCAGCATTTT.